This T cell receptor (beta chain) stems from a study of blood T cell repertoires in COVID-19 (dated by TCRdb to the early 2020s). About the study as a whole: Samples covering the acute and convalescent phases of COVID-19 were provided by collaborators in the United States, Italy and Spain. The samples were drawn from the first 160 participants of the ongoing ImmuneRACE study and from 950 to 1,500 subjects provided by 6 global collaborators. Where available, HLA class I and class II types were obtained from metadata supplied by the sample provider rather than from assay-based typing. Sample metadata almost always included a de-identified subject ID, COVID-19 status, age in years and sex. The prospective study material was composed of cDNA or gDNA derived from T cells, B-cell-depleted T cells, or PBMCs. The repertoires were released in a freely available public database meant as a resource for research on the immune response to SARS-CoV-2. Subjects who had been exposed to COVID-19, were actively infected with it, or had recovered from it provided the deeply sampled blood TCRbeta repertoires that made up the dataset.

Paper-wide results and their limitations: Clinical and demographic metadata were provided uncurated, with the amount varying by source and participant.

V gives up 1 base and J gives up 4 bases, and the segment between their germline ends measures 14 bases. The CDR3 sequence holds 16 residues, the cysteine and phenylalanine included. Just CDR3 DNA is preserved here, 48 bases in frame from base 1. Sequences MGHRA (CDR1) and YSYEKL (CDR2) are obtained from the germline V gene. The immunoSEQ Assay, a bias-controlled multiplex PCR, was used to amplify TCRbeta CDR3 regions from genomic DNA. The authors' analysis ran thus. Nucleated cell counts per sample were estimated from amplification of reference gene primers within the assay. Sequence reads were collapsed and filtered to measure the absolute abundance of every unique TCRbeta CDR3 rearrangement. Productive Simpson clonality was computed per sample as the square root of Simpson's diversity index over productive rearrangements. As stored in TCRdb, this immuneACCESS dataset retains in-frame rearrangements with V and J assigned. A fraction of the clones does not appear; measured against another copy, unresolved V genes explain less than half of the discrepancy, and the remainder lacks a known reason. V, J and clone size are those of that table, while D and trimming were read from the DNA. The sample profile shows 300,000 to 350,000 clones; about nine tenths of them were found once. The ten largest clones capture approximately 2.2% of the sample.

The collaborating institutions used their own protocols to collect whole blood in K2EDTA tubes. For TCRbeta analysis, collaborators shipped samples in one of three forms: frozen whole blood, isolated PBMCs, or DNA extracted from either of those sample types. A word on this clone: Its antigen is not yet known. Base qualities are not recorded, but no much larger clone differs from it by a single base.

Sequenced input: peripheral blood. This chain is built from TRBV4-1 and TRBJ2-1, with TRBD2 tentatively as D gene (7 bases match). This receptor was identified in a man younger than 35 with active or convalescent COVID-19. In nucleotide form, the sequence is TGCGCCAGCAGCCAAGCAGCGGGGACACTTTACAATGAGCAGTTCTTC. Its protein is CASSQAAGTLYNEQFF.